This T cell receptor (beta chain) was found in a study of human T cells and chemical hapten exposure. Time point in this sample: patch test 2, 6 weeks after DPC sensitization. Noted treatment: therapeutic diphenylcyclopropenone sensitization with weekly scalp DPC. Using its own MiXCR run on the RACE reads, TCRdb lists one record per CDR3 protein. The sample includes a few hundred thousand distinct CDR3 sequences, about 6.3% of them seen just once. This CDR3 comprises 14 residues. CDR1 and CDR2 from the germline V gene are SSHAT and FNYEAQ (reference sequence). A word on this clonotype: Relative to the germline gene, one junction end is altered; a read error may explain this.

This receptor was identified in a woman aged 18-29 years with alopecia areata. Some clones in this sample may be carry-over from other donors' samples. The input for sequencing was whole blood, taken in connection with sensitization to the hapten diphenylcyclopropenone (DPC). The gene calls are TRBV7-7 and TRBJ2-1; D is perhaps TRBD2 (5 bases). CDR3 sequence: CASSLDSGNNEQFF. The CDR3 coding sequence is TGTGCTAGCAGCTTAGACTCGGGGAACAATGAGCAGTTCTTC.